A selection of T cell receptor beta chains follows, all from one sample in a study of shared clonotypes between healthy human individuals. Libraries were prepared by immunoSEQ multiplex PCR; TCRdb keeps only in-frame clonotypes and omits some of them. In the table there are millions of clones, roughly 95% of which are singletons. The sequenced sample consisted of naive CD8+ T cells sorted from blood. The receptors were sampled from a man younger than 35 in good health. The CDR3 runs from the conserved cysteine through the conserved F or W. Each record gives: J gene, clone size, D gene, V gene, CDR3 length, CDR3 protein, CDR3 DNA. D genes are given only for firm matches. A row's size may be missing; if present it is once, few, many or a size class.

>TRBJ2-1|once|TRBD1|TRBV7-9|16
CASSNSRDRAYNEQFF
TGTGCCAGCAGCAATTCCCGGGACAGGGCCTACAATGAGCAGTTCTTC
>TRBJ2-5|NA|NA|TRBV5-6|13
CASSSSYQETQYF
TGTGCCAGCAGCTCATCGTACCAAGAGACCCAGTACTTC
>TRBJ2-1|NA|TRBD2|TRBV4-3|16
CASSQDLTSGYNEQFF
TGCGCCAGCAGCCAAGATCTGACTAGCGGCTACAATGAGCAGTTCTTC
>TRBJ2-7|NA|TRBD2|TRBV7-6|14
CASSLSGTPYEQYF
TGTGCCAGCAGCTTAAGCGGGACCCCCTACGAGCAGTACTTC
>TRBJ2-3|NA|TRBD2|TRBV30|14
CAWGSSGRAYTQYF
TGTGCCTGGGGCTCTAGCGGGAGGGCCTATACGCAGTATTTT
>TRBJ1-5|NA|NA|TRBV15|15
CATSRDAGTNQPQHF
TGTGCCACCAGCAGAGATGCGGGGACAAATCAGCCCCAGCATTTT
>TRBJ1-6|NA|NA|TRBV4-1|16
CASSLTNVYTNSPLHF
TGCGCCAGCAGCCTAACAAACGTTTATACTAATTCACCCCTCCACTTT
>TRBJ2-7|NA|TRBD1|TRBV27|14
CASSPTGTGVEQYF
TGTGCCAGCAGTCCCACCGGGACAGGGGTCGAGCAGTACTTC
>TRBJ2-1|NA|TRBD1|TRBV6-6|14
CASTRGQFYNEQFF
TGTGCCAGCACCCGGGGACAGTTTTACAATGAGCAGTTCTTC
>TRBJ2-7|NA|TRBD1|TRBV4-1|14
CASSVRQGSGEQYF
TGCGCCAGCAGCGTAAGACAGGGGAGCGGCGAGCAGTACTTC
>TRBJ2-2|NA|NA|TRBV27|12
CASSTRNGELFF
TGTGCCAGCAGTACCCGGAACGGGGAGCTGTTTTTT
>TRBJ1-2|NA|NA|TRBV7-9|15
CASSLGKDANYGYTF
TGTGCCAGCAGCTTAGGAAAGGACGCTAACTATGGCTACACCTTC
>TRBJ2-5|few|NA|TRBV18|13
CASSPGLTETQYF
TGTGCCAGCTCACCCGGACTAACAGAGACCCAGTACTTC
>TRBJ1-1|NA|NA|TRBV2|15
CASSDWTESNTEAFF
TGTGCCAGCAGTGATTGGACAGAATCGAACACTGAAGCTTTCTTT
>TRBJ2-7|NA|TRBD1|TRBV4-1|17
CASSQDNPDRGSYEQYF
TGCGCCAGCAGCCAAGATAATCCGGACAGGGGCTCCTACGAGCAGTACTTC
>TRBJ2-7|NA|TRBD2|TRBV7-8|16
CASSPGLAGVPYEQYF
TGTGCCAGCAGCCCGGGACTAGCGGGAGTGCCCTACGAGCAGTACTTC
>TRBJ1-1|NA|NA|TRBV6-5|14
CASSYSEGPTEAFF
TGTGCCAGCAGTTACTCAGAGGGCCCCACTGAAGCTTTCTTT
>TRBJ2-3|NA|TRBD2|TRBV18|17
CASSPPGLAESTDTQYF
TGTGCCAGCTCACCACCGGGACTAGCGGAAAGCACAGATACGCAGTATTTT
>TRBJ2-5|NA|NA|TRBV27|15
CASRPEWADQETQYF
TGTGCCAGCAGACCGGAATGGGCCGACCAAGAGACCCAGTACTTC
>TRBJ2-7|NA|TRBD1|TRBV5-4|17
CASRAGTGVFENNEQYF
TGTGCCAGCAGGGCCGGGACAGGCGTTTTCGAGAACAACGAGCAGTACTTC
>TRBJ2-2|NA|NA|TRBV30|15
CAHLPGRGYTGELFF
TGTGCCCATCTTCCGGGGCGCGGGTACACCGGGGAGCTGTTTTTT
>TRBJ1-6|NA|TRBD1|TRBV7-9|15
CASSSGTGASSPLHF
TGTGCCAGCAGCAGCGGGACAGGGGCGTCCTCACCCCTCCACTTT
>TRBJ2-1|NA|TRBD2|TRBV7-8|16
CASSLIGLAGMGEQFF
TGTGCCAGCAGCTTAATCGGGCTAGCGGGGATGGGTGAGCAGTTCTTC
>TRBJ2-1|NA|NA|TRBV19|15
CASSPWPPLYNEQFF
TGTGCCAGTAGTCCCTGGCCGCCCCTTTACAATGAGCAGTTCTTC
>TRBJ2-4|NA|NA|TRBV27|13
CASSLSGGDIQYF
TGTGCCAGCAGTTTGTCAGGAGGAGACATTCAGTACTTC
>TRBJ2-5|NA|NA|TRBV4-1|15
CASSQSGSGGETQYF
TGCGCCAGCAGCCAATCCGGCAGCGGAGGGGAGACCCAGTACTTC
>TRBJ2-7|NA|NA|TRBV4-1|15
CASSQILSPAYEQYF
TGCGCCAGCAGCCAAATTCTGTCGCCTGCCTACGAGCAGTACTTC
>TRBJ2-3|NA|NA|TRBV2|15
CASSVTPRPTDTQYF
TGTGCCAGCAGTGTAACCCCCCGCCCCACAGATACGCAGTATTTT
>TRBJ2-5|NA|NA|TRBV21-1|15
CASSKDGRVKETQYF
TGTGCCAGCAGCAAAGATGGCAGGGTGAAAGAGACCCAGTACTTC
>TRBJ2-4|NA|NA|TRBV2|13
CASDTGENLLQYF
TGTGCCAGCGATACGGGAGAGAATTTACTTCAGTACTTC
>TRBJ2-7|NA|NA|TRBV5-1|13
CASSQYGSYEQYF
TGCGCCAGCAGCCAATACGGGAGCTACGAGCAGTACTTC
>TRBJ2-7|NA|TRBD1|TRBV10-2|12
CATNTGGREQYF
TGCGCCACTAATACAGGGGGCAGGGAGCAGTACTTC
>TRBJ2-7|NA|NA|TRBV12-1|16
CASSFSLAGSSYEQYF
TGTGCCAGCAGCTTTTCGCTAGCGGGAAGCTCCTACGAGCAGTACTTC
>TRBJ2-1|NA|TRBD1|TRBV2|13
CASKGQAYNEQFF
TGTGCCAGCAAGGGACAGGCTTACAATGAGCAGTTCTTC